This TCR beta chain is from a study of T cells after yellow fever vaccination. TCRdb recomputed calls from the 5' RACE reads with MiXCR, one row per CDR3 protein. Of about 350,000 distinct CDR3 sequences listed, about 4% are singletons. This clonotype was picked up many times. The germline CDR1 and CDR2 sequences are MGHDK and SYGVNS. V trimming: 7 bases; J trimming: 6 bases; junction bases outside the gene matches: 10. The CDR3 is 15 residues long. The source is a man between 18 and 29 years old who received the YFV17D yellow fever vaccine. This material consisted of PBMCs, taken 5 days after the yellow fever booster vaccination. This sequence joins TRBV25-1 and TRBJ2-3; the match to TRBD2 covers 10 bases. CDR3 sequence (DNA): TGTGCCAGCAACAATAAAAGCGGGGGGGCGGATACGCAGTATTTT. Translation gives CASNNKSGGADTQYF.